This T cell receptor (beta chain) was identified in a study of cytomegalovirus exposure and HLA in healthy donors. Vbeta (60) and Jbeta (13) primers were used in the PCR. Measured with immunoSEQ multiplex PCR; TCRdb has only the in-frame clones, and not every one. Among 50,000 to 80,000 clones listed, around 74% were seen once. Study results and caveats: Beyond CMV serostatus, there was no information to go on about immune exposure.

Of note for this clone: Its target is unknown.

J gave up 3 bases and V 3 bases, and 4 bases lay outside the gene matches. Germline CDR1 reads ENHRY; CDR2 reads SYGVKD. The CDR3 extends over 15 amino acids. This clonotype originated in a male donor in good health and CMV-seropositive. The rearrangement uses TRBV10-3 and TRBJ2-7, with 11 bases fitting TRBD2. The sample taken for sequencing was PBMCs. In nucleotides, the CDR3 is TGTGCCATCAGTGAAGTCACTAGCGGGGGCTACGAGCAGTACTTC. Translation: CAISEVTSGGYEQYF.